These 9 T cell receptor beta chains were sequenced from one sample in a study of radiation and T cells in renal cell carcinoma. Using immunoSEQ multiplex PCR, the repertoire was profiled, and TCRdb retains in-frame clones only, with some absent. The sample consists of some 150,000 clones, less than 90% of them appearing once. The time point here: baseline pretreatment blood. This sample's treatment: 15 Gy SBRT to primary tumor, nephrectomy 4 weeks later. The starting material was blood, obtained from a patient whose treatment included radiotherapy and nephrectomy. These receptors were taken from a woman aged 50 to 60 with renal cell carcinoma.

The V and J genes are TRBV4-1 and TRBJ2-3, with D unresolved. The CDR3 totals 12 residues. Trimming cost V 2 bases and J 6 bases, with 6 bases left between them. Germline assignment: CDR1 MGHRA and CDR2 YSYEKL. The CDR3 nucleotides read TGCGCCAGCAGCCAAAGTACGGATACGCAGTATTTT. Translated: CASSQSTDTQYF.

The chain employs TRBV7-6 and TRBJ2-2, with 12 bases matching TRBD1. This CDR3 has 18 amino acids. V was pared by 3 bases and J by 5 bases, with 10 bases of the junction left unmatched. Germline V CDR1 and CDR2: SGHVS, FNYEAQ. This CDR3 is CASSFAGPGQGATGELFF. The CDR3, as DNA: TGTGCCAGCAGCTTCGCCGGTCCGGGACAGGGGGCGACCGGGGAGCTGTTTTTT. The variable domain in full, with the rest retrieved from reference TRBV7-6 and TRBJ2-2, is GAGVSQSPRYKVTKRGQDVALRCDPISGHVSLYWYRQALGQGPEFLTYFNYEAQQDKSGLPNDRFSAERPEGSISTLTIQRTEQRDSAMYRCASSFAGPGQGATGELFFGEGSRLTVL.

CDR3 nucleotides: TGTGCCAGTAGTCCCCAGGAGGTGGCGAACACTGAAGCTTTCTTT. This gives the protein CASSPQEVANTEAFF. This chain links TRBV19 with TRBJ1-1, with no clear D. Germline-derived CDR1 and CDR2 are LNHDA and SQIVND (reference sequence). Trimming left V 5 bases short and J 1 base short, with 14 bases between. The CDR3 length is 15 residues.

This chain joins TRBV4-1 and TRBJ2-5; a weak D match, TRBD2 (5 bases). Germline values: CDR1 MGHRA, CDR2 YSYEKL. The CDR3 consists of 16 residues. The V end was cut by 0 bases, the J end by 4 bases, with 15 bases between. The CDR3 loop reads CASSQDRNTAGETQYF. In nucleotides, the CDR3 is TGCGCCAGCAGCCAAGACCGAAACACCGCGGGAGAGACCCAGTACTTC.

This clone occurred once. V usage is TRBV4-1 and J usage is TRBJ2-2; D unclear. Germline lookup yields CDR1 MGHRA and CDR2 YSYEKL. The V gene lost 0 bases and the J gene lost 1 base, with 6 bases spanning the gap. The CDR3 contains 15 residues. The CDR3 is CASSQDRKNTGELFF. The CDR3 nucleotides are TGCGCCAGCAGCCAAGATAGGAAGAACACCGGGGAGCTGTTTTTT.

This sequence joins TRBV5-4 and TRBJ2-3; TRBD2 matches 9 bases. CDR1 and CDR2 from the germline V gene are SGHNT and YYREEE (reference sequence). The V segment lost 4 bases and the J segment 0 bases; nucleotides outside the gene matches: 6. The CDR3 covers 16 residues. The CDR3 spells CASSGGLARSTDTQYF. For the CDR3, the DNA is TGTGCCAGCAGCGGGGGACTAGCCCGTAGCACAGATACGCAGTATTTT. The full variable domain, in which reference TRBV5-4 and TRBJ2-3 provide the parts outside the CDR3, is ETGVTQSPTHLIKTRGQQVTLRCSSQSGHNTVSWYQQALGQGPQFIFQYYREEENGRGNFPPRFSGLQFPNYSSELNVNALELDDSALYLCASSGGLARSTDTQYFGPGTRLTVL.

The V call is TRBV2, the J call TRBJ2-7; D unclear. Trimming took off 4 bases at V and 7 bases at J, with 8 bases between the two ends. CDR1 is SNHLY, CDR2 FYNNEI, per germline. The CDR3 loop spans 11 amino acids. The CDR3 DNA reads TGTGCCAGCAGTGTACATTTAGAGCAGTACTTC. Its protein is CASSVHLEQYF.

This clone was seen a few times. The chain joins TRBV6-5 to TRBJ1-2, with D uncertain. This CDR3 has 14 amino acids. CDR1 is MNHEY, CDR2 SVGAGI, per germline. V was pared by 6 bases and J by 4 bases, with 15 bases between. The CDR3 is CASRSGRTSYGYTF. CDR3 nucleotide sequence: TGTGCCAGCAGATCAGGACGGACTTCCTATGGCTACACCTTC.

Only a few counts were recorded for this clone. The V call is TRBV5-6, the J call TRBJ2-2; the match to TRBD1 covers 8 bases. This CDR3 is 15 amino acids long. With 3 bases clipped from V and 5 bases from J, the junction kept 6 bases outside the gene matches. Per the germline V gene, CDR1 is SGHDT and CDR2 is YYEEEE. The CDR3 here is CASSYRDRKTGELFF. DNA of the CDR3: TGTGCCAGCAGCTACCGGGACAGGAAAACCGGGGAGCTGTTTTTT.